Below, 17 T cell receptor beta chains from the same sample are listed, as sequenced in a study of cytomegalovirus exposure and HLA in healthy donors. Vbeta (60) and Jbeta (13) primers were used in the PCR. The repertoire was sequenced with immunoSEQ multiplex PCR; TCRdb's copy has only in-frame clones and lacks some. The sample has tens of thousands of clones, around 73% seen once. Sequenced input: PBMCs. The receptors derive from a man in his sixties in good health and CMV-seronegative.

The CDR3: CASSLGQGHNEQFF. CDR3 sequence (DNA): TGTGCCAGCAGCCTGGGACAGGGTCACAATGAGCAGTTCTTC. The genes are TRBV7-3 and TRBJ2-1; 9 bases agree with TRBD1. The CDR3 runs 14 residues. V trimming: 5 bases; J trimming: 5 bases; junction bases outside the gene matches: 4. Germline V gene sequence: CDR1 SGHTA, CDR2 FQGTGA.

The chain joins TRBV4-1 to TRBJ1-1; no definite D call. Trimming cost V 0 bases and J 1 base, with 9 bases left between them. Germline V gene sequence: CDR1 MGHRA, CDR2 YSYEKL. The CDR3 is 15 residues long. The CDR3 here is CASSQDGYRNTEAFF. DNA for the CDR3: TGCGCCAGCAGCCAAGATGGATACAGGAACACTGAAGCTTTCTTT.

The V and J genes are TRBV5-1 and TRBJ1-1, with TRBD1 matching over 11 bases. The CDR3 is 14 residues long. CDR1 SGHRS and CDR2 YFSETQ come from the germline V gene. The V gene end was trimmed by 4 bases and the J gene end by 5 bases; junction bases not matched to a gene: 4. The DNA for the CDR3 is TGCGCCAGCAGCCAAGGGACAGGGGGGACTGAAGCTTTCTTT. Translated, it gives CASSQGTGGTEAFF.

This CDR3 is CASSLVMLGRDSPTYNEQFF. The CDR3 bases are TGTGCCAGCAGCTTAGTTATGTTGGGTAGGGACTCGCCCACCTACAATGAGCAGTTCTTC. This chain connects TRBV7-8 to TRBJ2-1; possible D gene TRBD2, 6 bases. The CDR3 covers 20 residues. The V gene's germline CDR1 is SGHVS and CDR2 FQNEAQ. V was cut by 1 base and J by 2 bases, with 24 bases left in between.

V and J are TRBV20-1 and TRBJ2-7; D is possibly TRBD1 (6 bases). The CDR3 is made up of 11 amino acids. The germline V gene encodes CDR1 DFQATT and CDR2 SNEGSKA (reference sequence). Between the trimmed V and J ends, which lost 5 bases and 10 bases, there was a span of 15 bases. The CDR3 loop is CSADHQGSQYF. The CDR3 nucleotides read TGCAGTGCTGACCATCAGGGGTCTCAGTACTTC.

This clone was seen more than once but under ten times. The chain employs TRBV7-9 and TRBJ2-3; no definite D call. V dropped 1 base and J dropped 3 bases, with 8 bases sitting between them. The CDR3 totals 14 residues. From germline, CDR1 is SEHNR and CDR2 FQNEAQ (reference sequence). The CDR3 DNA reads as TGTGCCAGCAGCTTAGTCCTAGTTACAGATACGCAGTATTTT. Translated: CASSLVLVTDTQYF.

CDR3 coding DNA: TGTGCCAGCAGCGGACGCGGGTCTCACTTTGAGCAGTTCTTC. This translates into CASSGRGSHFEQFF. The chain uses TRBV7-2 and TRBJ2-1; D is possibly TRBD2 (5 bases). V lost 5 bases to trimming and J lost 9 bases, with 17 bases between them. Germline V gene data show CDR1 as SGHTA and CDR2 as FQGNSA. The CDR3 extends over 14 amino acids.

This chain joins TRBV28 and TRBJ2-7, with 8 bases identical to TRBD1. The CDR3 length is 14 residues. The V segment lost 10 bases and the J segment 4 bases; nucleotides outside the gene matches: 12. Germline V gene data show CDR1 as MDHEN and CDR2 as SYDVKM. Written as DNA, the CDR3 is TGTGCCACCACTAGAGGACAGGGTCGTTACGAGCAGTACTTC. Translation gives CATTRGQGRYEQYF.

J is TRBJ1-4 and V is TRBV18; TRBD1 matches at 8 bases. The CDR3 loop spans 17 amino acids. V was pared by 6 bases and J by 8 bases, with 17 bases of the junction left unmatched. Per the germline V gene, CDR1 is KGHSH and CDR2 is LQKENI. CDR3 nucleotide sequence: TGTGCCAGCTCCCAACTAGGACAGGGTGGTTCGCCCGAAAAACTGTTTTTT. As protein: CASSQLGQGGSPEKLFF.

The CDR3 DNA reads as TGTGCCAGCGGAACCCCCGGGGAGACCCAGTACTTC. Encoded protein: CASGTPGETQYF. The chain joins TRBV27 to TRBJ2-5; D remains unclear. This CDR3 spans 12 amino acids. Germline V gene lookup returns CDR1 MNHEY and CDR2 SMNVEV (reference sequence). Trimming removed 8 bases at V and 5 bases at J, with 12 bases between.

The chain recombines TRBV6-4 with TRBJ1-1; 7 nucleotides align to TRBD1. From germline, CDR1 is MRHNA and CDR2 SNTAGT. There are 15 residues in the CDR3. V lost 6 bases, J lost 3 bases, and 10 bases stayed unmatched. In DNA, the CDR3 is TGTGCCAGCAGCCTCCTTCCAGGGGGAGACACTGAAGCTTTCTTT. Residues: CASSLLPGGDTEAFF.

The rearrangement links TRBV6-5 to TRBJ1-2; 9 bases agree with TRBD1. The CDR3 length is 15 residues. Germline CDR1 and CDR2: MNHEY and SVGAGI. Unmatched junction bases numbered 12, after V lost 6 bases and J lost 7 bases. The CDR3 here is CASSSSGTGLVGYTF. As DNA, the CDR3 is TGTGCCAGCAGCTCTTCCGGGACAGGGTTGGTTGGCTACACCTTC.

A note on this clone: Sequence at one end of the junction differs from germline and may be a read error. J is TRBJ1-5 and V is TRBV7-9; 9 bases line up with TRBD1. Germline V gene lookup returns CDR1 SEHNR and CDR2 FQNEAQ (reference sequence). The CDR3 covers 18 residues. CDR3 amino acids: CSSSLGTGFVGSNQPQHF. CDR3 DNA: TGTTCCAGCAGCCTGGGGACAGGGTTCGTCGGGAGCAATCAGCCCCAGCATTTT.

CDR3 sequence reads: CASSSGTGRRETQYF. The CDR3 DNA follows: TGTGCCAGCAGTTCCGGGACAGGGAGGAGGGAGACCCAGTACTTC. V usage is TRBV6-1 and J usage is TRBJ2-5; the match to TRBD1 covers 9 bases. This CDR3 contains 15 residues. The junction had 9 bases not matched to a gene; V was cut back by 5 bases and J by 5 bases. Per germline, CDR1 MNHNS and CDR2 SASEGT.

This chain connects TRBV7-3 to TRBJ1-6; TRBD1 matches at 7 bases. Trimming removed 2 bases from V and 9 bases from J; junction bases left unmatched: 4. Germline V CDR1 and CDR2: SGHTA, FQGTGA. The CDR3 is 14 residues long. The CDR3 is CASSLRPGGSPLHF. The CDR3 DNA sequence: TGTGCCAGCAGCTTACGACCAGGGGGTTCACCCCTCCACTTT.

This chain uses TRBV29-1 with TRBJ2-2, with D possibly matching TRBD2 (6 bases). The CDR3 is made up of 14 amino acids. Looked up from germline, CDR1 is SQVTM and CDR2 is ANQGSEA. The V gene lost 7 bases and the J gene lost 4 bases, with 16 bases spanning the gap. The CDR3 is CSAGDSGGTGELFF. The CDR3 region has the DNA TGCAGCGCTGGGGACTCAGGTGGCACCGGGGAGCTGTTTTTT.

This clone was observed a handful of times. The chain links TRBV4-1 to TRBJ2-1; 15 positions match TRBD2. Trimming cost V 0 bases and J 10 bases; bases outside gene matches: 4. Looked up from germline, CDR1 is MGHRA and CDR2 is YSYEKL. The CDR3 is 16 amino acids. The CDR3 protein is CASSQDPGTSGGEQFF. The CDR3 coding sequence is TGCGCCAGCAGCCAAGATCCCGGGACTAGCGGGGGGGAGCAGTTCTTC.